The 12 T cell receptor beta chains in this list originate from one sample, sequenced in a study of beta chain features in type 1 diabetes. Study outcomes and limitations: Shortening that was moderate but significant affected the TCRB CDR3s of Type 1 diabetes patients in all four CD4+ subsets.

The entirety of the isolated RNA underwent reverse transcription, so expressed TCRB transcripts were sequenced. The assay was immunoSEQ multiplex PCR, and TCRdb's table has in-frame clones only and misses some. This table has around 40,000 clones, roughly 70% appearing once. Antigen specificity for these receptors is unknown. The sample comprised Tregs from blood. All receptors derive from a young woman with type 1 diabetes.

The CDR3 region is CASSPAGVYEQYF. DNA for the CDR3: TGTGCCAGCTCCCCGGCGGGCGTCTACGAGCAGTACTTC. The V gene is TRBV18, the J gene TRBJ2-7; D possibly corresponds to TRBD2 (5 bases). CDR1 is KGHSH, CDR2 LQKENI, per germline. Trimming removed 6 bases from V and 3 bases from J, with 12 bases in between. The CDR3 is 13 amino acids.

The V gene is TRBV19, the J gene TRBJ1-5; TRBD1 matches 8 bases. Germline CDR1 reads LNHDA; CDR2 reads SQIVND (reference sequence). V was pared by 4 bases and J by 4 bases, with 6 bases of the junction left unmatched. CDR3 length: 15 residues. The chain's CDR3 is CASSTTGDGNQPQHF. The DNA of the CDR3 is TGTGCCAGTAGTACGACAGGGGACGGGAATCAGCCCCAGCATTTT.

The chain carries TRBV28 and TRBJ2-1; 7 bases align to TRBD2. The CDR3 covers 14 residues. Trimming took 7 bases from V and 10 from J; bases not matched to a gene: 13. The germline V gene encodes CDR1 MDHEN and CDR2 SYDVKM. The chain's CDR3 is CASTLGGSGPEQFF. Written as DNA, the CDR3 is TGTGCCAGCACCCTGGGGGGGTCCGGGCCGGAGCAGTTCTTC.

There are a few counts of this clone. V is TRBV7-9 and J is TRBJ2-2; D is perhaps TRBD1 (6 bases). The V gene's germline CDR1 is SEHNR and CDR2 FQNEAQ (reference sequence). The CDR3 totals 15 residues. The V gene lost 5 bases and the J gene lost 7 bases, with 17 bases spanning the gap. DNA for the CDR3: TGTGCCAGCAGCCTTACTATTGGGGGCTTCGGGGAGCTGTTTTTT. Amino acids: CASSLTIGGFGELFF.

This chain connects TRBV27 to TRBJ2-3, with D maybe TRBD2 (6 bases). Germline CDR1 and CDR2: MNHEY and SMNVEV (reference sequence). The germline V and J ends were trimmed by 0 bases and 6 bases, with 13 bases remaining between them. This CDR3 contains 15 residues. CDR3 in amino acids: CASSLSGRLGDTQYF. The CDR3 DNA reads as TGTGCCAGCAGTTTATCAGGGAGGTTGGGGGATACGCAGTATTTT.

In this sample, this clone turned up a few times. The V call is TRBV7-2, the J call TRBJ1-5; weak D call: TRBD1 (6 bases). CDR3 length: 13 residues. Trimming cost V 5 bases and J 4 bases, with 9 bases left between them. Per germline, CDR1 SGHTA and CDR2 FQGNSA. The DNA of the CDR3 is TGTGCCAGCAGCCCAGGACAGAATCAGCCCCAGCATTTT. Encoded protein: CASSPGQNQPQHF. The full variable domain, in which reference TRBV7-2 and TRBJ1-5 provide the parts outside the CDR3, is GAGVSQSPSNKVTEKGKDVELRCDPISGHTALYWYRQSLGQGLEFLIYFQGNSAPDKSGLPSDRFSAERTGGSVSTLTIQRTQQEDSAVYLCASSPGQNQPQHFGDGTRLSIL.

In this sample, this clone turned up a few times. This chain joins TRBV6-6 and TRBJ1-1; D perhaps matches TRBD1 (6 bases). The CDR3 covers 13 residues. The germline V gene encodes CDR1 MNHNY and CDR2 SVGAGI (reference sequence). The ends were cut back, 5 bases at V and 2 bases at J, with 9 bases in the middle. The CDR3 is CASSQQGNTEAFF. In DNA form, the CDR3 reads TGTGCCAGCAGTCAACAGGGAAACACTGAAGCTTTCTTT.

The CDR3 nucleotides are TGTGCCTGGAGTTCGCGATATGGCTACACCTTC. It codes for CAWSSRYGYTF. This sequence joins TRBV30 and TRBJ1-2; D unresolved. Trimming left V 2 bases short and J 5 bases short, with 6 bases between. CDR1 GTSNPN and CDR2 SVGIG come from the germline V gene (reference sequence). The CDR3 totals 11 residues.

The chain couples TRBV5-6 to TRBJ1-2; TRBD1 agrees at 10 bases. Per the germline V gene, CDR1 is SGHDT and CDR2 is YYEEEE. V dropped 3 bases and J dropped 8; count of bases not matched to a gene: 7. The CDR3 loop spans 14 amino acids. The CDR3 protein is CASSSLGTGEGYTF. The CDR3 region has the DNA TGTGCCAGCAGCTCCCTCGGGACAGGGGAAGGCTACACCTTC.

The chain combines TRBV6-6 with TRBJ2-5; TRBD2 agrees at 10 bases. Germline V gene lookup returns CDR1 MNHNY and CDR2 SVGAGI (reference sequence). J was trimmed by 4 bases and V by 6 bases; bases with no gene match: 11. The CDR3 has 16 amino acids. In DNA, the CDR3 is TGTGCCAGCAGCCCCCGGGGAGCGGGGGGGTTAGAGACCCAGTACTTC. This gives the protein CASSPRGAGGLETQYF.

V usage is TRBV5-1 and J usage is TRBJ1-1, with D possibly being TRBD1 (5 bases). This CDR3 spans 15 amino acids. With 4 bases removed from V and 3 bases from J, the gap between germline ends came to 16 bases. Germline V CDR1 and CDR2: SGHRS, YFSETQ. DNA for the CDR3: TGCGCCAGCAGCGGAGAGACAGTGCCCGACACTGAAGCTTTCTTT. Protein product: CASSGETVPDTEAFF. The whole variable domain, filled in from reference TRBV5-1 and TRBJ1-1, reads KAGVTQTPRYLIKTRGQQVTLSCSPISGHRSVSWYQQTPGQGLQFLFEYFSETQRNKGNFPGRFSGRQFSNSRSEMNVSTLELGDSALYLCASSGETVPDTEAFFGQGTRLTVV.

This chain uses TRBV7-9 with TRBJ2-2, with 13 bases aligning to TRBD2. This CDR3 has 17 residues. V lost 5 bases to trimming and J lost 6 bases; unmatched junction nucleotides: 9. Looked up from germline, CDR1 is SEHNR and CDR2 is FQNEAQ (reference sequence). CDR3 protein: CASSKGLAGVKAGELFF. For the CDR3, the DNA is TGTGCCAGCAGCAAAGGACTAGCGGGGGTGAAAGCCGGGGAGCTGTTTTTT.